This T cell receptor beta chain was observed in a study of blood T cell repertoires in COVID-19. Looking at the study overall: The origin of the acute and convalescent COVID-19 samples was the United States, Italy and Spain. In each case, the material was cDNA or gDNA derived from T cells, B-cell-depleted T cells, or PBMCs.

Authors' methods: Amplifying reference gene primers gave estimates of nucleated cell counts. Profiled with immunoSEQ multiplex PCR; TCRdb holds only in-frame clones, not every one. V and J calls and clone size come straight from that table; D and trimming were deduced from the DNA. The sample contains approximately 50,000 clones, approximately 89% of which appear only once. Per germline, CDR1 MNHEY and CDR2 SVGAGI. CDR3 length: 15 amino acids. Trimming pared 2 bases from V and 5 bases from J, leaving 13 bases between. The rearrangement joins TRBV6-5 to TRBJ1-5, with a tentative D call TRBD1 (6 bases). The TCR was taken from a human donor in a cohort sampled during active COVID-19. The sample taken for sequencing was peripheral blood. The CDR3, as DNA: TGTGCCAGCAGTTACACCCGGGACACCCATCAGCCCCAGCATTTT. Residues: CASSYTRDTHQPQHF.